The 14 T cell receptor beta chains below were found in one sample sequenced in a study of vaccination and CD4 T cells after COVID-19. No cognate antigen is known for these TCRs. Treatment meaning: roughly ten-day PBMC culture with coronavirus spike peptide pools or control peptides (ViraFEST assay). The study sequenced cultured CD4+ T cell DNA using the Oncomine TCR Beta short-read assay. TCRdb reprocessed the PCR reads via MiXCR and lists one record per CDR3 protein. The repertoire holds about 18,000 distinct CDR3 sequences, with about two fifths as singletons. The sequenced sample was CD4+ T cells from blood, cultured in vitro, obtained before SARS-CoV-2 vaccination. The receptors originated from a human donor who had recovered from COVID-19.

V and J are TRBV7-2 and TRBJ2-3; the D is unclear. The CDR3 runs 13 residues. Per the germline V gene, CDR1 is SGHTA and CDR2 is FQGNSA. The ends were cut back, 1 base at V and 4 bases at J, with 6 bases in the middle. In DNA, the CDR3 is TGTGCCAGCAGCTTAGACCTGCCAGATACGCAGTATTTT. It codes for CASSLDLPDTQYF.

This clonotype has only a few counts. The CDR3 is CASRSDREGNQPQHF. The CDR3 region has the DNA TGTGCCAGCAGATCCGACAGGGAGGGAAATCAGCCCCAGCATTTT. V is TRBV28 and J is TRBJ1-5; 7 bases line up with TRBD1. V dropped 6 bases and J dropped 4; count of bases not matched to a gene: 9. This CDR3 is 15 amino acids long. Germline-derived CDR1 and CDR2 are MDHEN and SYDVKM.

V gene TRBV24-1 combines with J gene TRBJ2-3; D tentatively fits TRBD1 or TRBD2 (6 bases each). The germline V and J ends were trimmed by 2 bases and 8 bases, with 16 bases remaining between them. Germline CDR1 reads KGHDR; CDR2 reads SFDVKD. This CDR3 is 15 amino acids long. This chain's CDR3 is CATSDSPPGAGTQYF. The CDR3 DNA sequence: TGTGCCACCAGTGATTCCCCCCCGGGGGCGGGTACGCAGTATTTT.

The chain links TRBV2 to TRBJ1-2, with 9 bases identical to TRBD1. V dropped 4 bases and J dropped 9; count of bases not matched to a gene: 9. Germline lookup yields CDR1 SNHLY and CDR2 FYNNEI. CDR3 length equals 14 residues. CDR3 amino acids: CASSARTGEVRYTF. The CDR3 nucleotides are TGTGCCAGCAGTGCCCGGACAGGGGAAGTTCGCTACACCTTC.

The gene calls are TRBV24-1 and TRBJ2-5; D is tentatively TRBD1 or TRBD2 (5 bases each). The CDR3 is 14 residues long. Germline V gene sequence: CDR1 KGHDR, CDR2 SFDVKD. V lost 3 bases, J lost 5 bases, and 12 bases lay in between. DNA of the CDR3: TGTGCCACCAGTGATGGTCAGGGACGGGAGACCCAGTACTTC. It yields the protein CATSDGQGRETQYF.

This chain joins TRBV6-1 and TRBJ1-4, with 9 bases that match TRBD1. Looked up from germline, CDR1 is MNHNS and CDR2 is SASEGT. The CDR3 is 15 residues long. With 7 bases clipped from V and 8 bases from J, the junction kept 11 bases outside the gene matches. CDR3: CASTTVQGAGEKLFF. The CDR3 nucleotides are TGTGCCAGCACGACGGTACAGGGGGCTGGAGAAAAACTGTTTTTT.

This clonotype was observed a few times. The chain couples TRBV2 to TRBJ2-5, with D possibly called TRBD1 or TRBD2 (5 bases each). This CDR3 is 12 amino acids long. V lost 2 bases and J lost 9, with 10 bases in between. CDR1 is SNHLY, CDR2 FYNNEI, per germline. The CDR3 here is CASSEPPGPQYF. DNA for the CDR3: TGTGCCAGCAGTGAACCCCCGGGGCCCCAGTACTTC.

This clonotype was counted only a few times. The V gene is TRBV7-2, the J gene TRBJ1-2, with D unresolved. The V gene's germline CDR1 is SGHTA and CDR2 FQGNSA. V was pared by 0 bases and J by 0 bases, with 5 bases between. The length of the CDR3 is 14 residues. The CDR3 protein is CASSLAIANYGYTF. Written as DNA, the CDR3 is TGTGCCAGCAGCTTAGCGATCGCTAACTATGGCTACACCTTC.

V gene TRBV20-1 combines with J gene TRBJ1-2, with D tentatively TRBD1 (5 bases). V dropped 3 bases and J dropped 4 bases, with 27 bases sitting between them. CDR3 length: 18 residues. The V gene's germline CDR1 is DFQATT and CDR2 SNEGSKA (reference sequence). The CDR3 is CSARKGGPQGLMGYGYTF. CDR3 in DNA: TGCAGTGCTAGGAAGGGTGGTCCTCAGGGCCTAATGGGCTATGGCTACACCTTC.

Only a few counts were recorded for this clonotype. The J gene is TRBJ1-5, the V gene TRBV7-3; 9 bases map to TRBD1. Germline CDR1 and CDR2: SGHTA and FQGTGA. J was trimmed by 3 bases and V by 6 bases; bases with no gene match: 9. This CDR3 has 16 amino acids. CDR3 coding DNA: TGTGCCAGCAGTAACCGGGACAGGGAGTTCAATCAGCCCCAGCATTTT. It codes for CASSNRDREFNQPQHF.

This clonotype was seen more than once but under ten times. CDR3 coding DNA: TGTGCCAGCAGTTTAATCTTGACTAGCGGGATACTAGAGACCCAGTACTTC. Translation gives CASSLILTSGILETQYF. The chain joins TRBV27 to TRBJ2-5, with TRBD2 matching over 11 bases. Germline assignment: CDR1 MNHEY and CDR2 SMNVEV (reference sequence). The CDR3 contains 17 residues. The junction had 9 bases not matched to a gene; V was cut back by 2 bases and J by 4 bases.

The J gene is TRBJ2-7, the V gene TRBV12-3 or TRBV12-4; 8 positions agree with TRBD1. CDR3 length equals 15 residues. J lost 1 base, V lost 5 bases, and 7 bases had no gene match. The CDR3 loop reads CASSAPHRGSYEQYF. The CDR3 bases are TGTGCCAGCAGTGCCCCCCACAGGGGGTCCTACGAGCAGTACTTC.

CDR3 sequence (DNA): TGTGCCAGCAGCCTCAGGAGTGGGGCCCGGGAGACCCAGTACTTC. It specifies CASSLRSGARETQYF. The V gene is TRBV7-9, the J gene TRBJ2-5, with a weak D call TRBD1 (5 bases). The V gene's germline CDR1 is SEHNR and CDR2 FQNEAQ (reference sequence). The CDR3 consists of 15 residues. V was clipped by 5 bases and J by 5 bases, with 18 bases between them.

CDR3 region: CSAPLGTSSYEQYF. CDR3 bases: TGCAGTGCGCCCCTCGGGACTAGCTCCTACGAGCAGTACTTC. V is TRBV20-1 and J is TRBJ2-7; 8 bases align to TRBD2. The length of the CDR3 is 14 residues. J was trimmed by 0 bases and V by 6 bases; bases with no gene match: 7. Looked up from germline, CDR1 is DFQATT and CDR2 is SNEGSKA (reference sequence).